The subject of this entry is one TCR beta chain. The source of the sample is a study of CD8 T cells in Susac syndrome. Reverse transcription of roughly 0.45 to 1 ug RNA used random hexamers. TCRdb reprocessed the immunoSEQ multiplex PCR reads via MiXCR and lists one record per CDR3 protein. The sample has about 300,000 distinct CDR3 sequences, 85% seen once. The CDR3 loop spans 16 amino acids. The J segment lost 0 bases and the V segment lost 5 bases, leaving 2 bases of the junction unmatched. Germline-derived CDR1 and CDR2 are MNHEY and SMNVEV (reference sequence). The sequenced material came from CD8+ T cells from PBMCs. V usage is TRBV27 and J usage is TRBJ2-2, with TRBD2 matching 11 bases. The origin of this receptor is a human donor with multiple sclerosis. Written as DNA, the CDR3 is TGTGCCAGCAGTACGGGACTAGCGGCGAACACCGGGGAGCTGTTTTTT. Protein: CASSTGLAANTGELFF.